A selection of T cell receptor beta chains follows, all from one sample in a study of blood T cells in healthy people across ages. TCRdb fed the 5' RACE reads into MiXCR, producing one record per CDR3 protein. The table records 700,000 to 950,000 distinct CDR3 sequences, roughly 60% of them present only once. Sample: blood. The receptor source for this set is a man aged 25 to 40 in good health. Each CDR3 is given with its conserved first and last residue. The order of the fields is V gene, clone size, D gene, J gene, CDR3 protein, CDR3 DNA. The D gene is left open where the match is weak. Where a row states a size, it is once, few, many or the class of an expanded clone; other rows omit it.

TRBV6-1,NA,TRBD1,TRBJ1-1,CASPRGPAGNTEAFF,TGTGCCAGTCCCAGGGGGCCGGCCGGGAACACTGAAGCTTTCTTT
TRBV5-5,NA,NA,TRBJ2-5,CASSLIEDEETQYF,TGTGCCAGCAGCTTGATTGAGGACGAAGAGACCCAGTACTTC
TRBV3-1,NA,TRBD1,TRBJ2-7,CASSQERDRGTYEQYF,TGTGCCAGCAGCCAAGAACGGGACAGGGGGACCTACGAGCAGTACTTC
TRBV20-1,NA,NA,TRBJ2-7,CSAAKPGGSYEQYF,TGCAGTGCTGCCAAACCGGGTGGATCCTACGAGCAGTACTTC
TRBV13,NA,NA,TRBJ2-6,CASSVFRNRAGANVLTF,TGTGCCAGCAGCGTTTTCCGGAACAGGGCCGGGGCCAACGTCCTGACTTTC
TRBV30,NA,NA,TRBJ1-4,CAWTGVLNEKLFF,TGTGCCTGGACAGGGGTGCTTAATGAAAAACTGTTTTTT
TRBV7-6,NA,NA,TRBJ2-7,CASSYGSPSYEQYF,TGTGCCAGCAGCTATGGGTCTCCTTCCTACGAGCAGTACTTC
TRBV5-1,many,NA,TRBJ2-5,CASSFSGPQETQYF,TGCGCCAGCAGCTTTTCCGGACCCCAAGAGACCCAGTACTTC
TRBV18,NA,NA,TRBJ1-2,CASSADGSDGYTF,TGTGCCAGCTCAGCTGACGGCAGTGATGGCTACACCTTC
TRBV20-1,NA,TRBD2,TRBJ2-5,CSANGGGYQETQYF,TGCAGTGCTAATGGCGGGGGGTACCAAGAGACCCAGTACTTC
TRBV12-3/TRBV12-4,NA,NA,TRBJ1-2,CASSLNEGKGDYGYTF,TGTGCCAGCAGTTTGAATGAAGGGAAGGGTGACTATGGCTACACCTTC
TRBV18,NA,NA,TRBJ2-7,CASSPQGGAYEQYF,TGTGCCAGCTCACCTCAGGGGGGGGCCTACGAGCAGTACTTC
TRBV6-5,NA,NA,TRBJ2-1,CASSMGESSYNEQFF,TGTGCCAGCAGTATGGGGGAGTCCTCCTACAATGAGCAGTTCTTC
TRBV20-1,NA,NA,TRBJ2-7,CSARDLTPISYEQYF,TGCAGTGCTAGAGATCTTACGCCAATTTCCTACGAGCAGTACTTC
TRBV5-4,NA,NA,TRBJ2-5,CASSGGASQETQYF,TGTGCCAGCTCCGGAGGGGCTTCCCAAGAGACCCAGTACTTC
TRBV20-1,NA,TRBD2,TRBJ2-7,CSARPRDYRYEQYF,TGCAGTGCTCGACCGAGGGACTATCGTTACGAGCAGTACTTC
TRBV12-3/TRBV12-4,few,TRBD2,TRBJ2-5,CASSLHLAGVGVEETQYF,TGTGCCAGCAGTTTACACCTAGCGGGAGTGGGCGTAGAAGAGACCCAGTACTTC
TRBV11-3,NA,TRBD2,TRBJ2-1,CASSRGAGGAVNEQFF,TGTGCCAGCAGCAGAGGAGCGGGGGGGGCCGTGAATGAGCAGTTCTTC
TRBV5-1,NA,TRBD2,TRBJ2-3,CASSLEVGGATDTQYF,TGCGCCAGCAGCTTGGAGGTCGGGGGGGCAACAGATACGCAGTATTTT
TRBV5-1,NA,NA,TRBJ2-1,CASSLGMTRITEQFF,TGCGCCAGCAGCTTAGGCATGACGAGAATCACCGAGCAGTTCTTC
TRBV5-6,NA,NA,TRBJ1-2,CASSSPTGLGGYTF,TGTGCCAGCAGCTCTCCGACAGGTTTGGGTGGCTACACCTTC
TRBV7-8,NA,NA,TRBJ2-6,CASSRRGAGANVLTF,TGTGCCAGCAGCCGACGGGGAGCCGGGGCCAACGTCCTGACTTTC
TRBV2,NA,NA,TRBJ2-1,CASSTRGNPYEQFF,TGTGCCAGCAGTACTAGGGGAAACCCTTATGAGCAGTTCTTC
TRBV5-1,many,TRBD1,TRBJ2-4,CASSLDRGIQYF,TGCGCCAGCAGCTTGGACAGGGGCATTCAGTACTTC
TRBV7-9,NA,TRBD2,TRBJ2-1,CASSFQTSGTNNEQFF,TGTGCCAGCAGCTTCCAGACTAGCGGGACGAACAATGAGCAGTTCTTC
TRBV20-1,NA,NA,TRBJ2-3,CSARLGPSTDTQYF,TGTAGTGCTCGTCTTGGTCCTAGCACAGATACGCAGTATTTT
TRBV20-1,NA,NA,TRBJ2-5,CSARDESPQYF,TGCAGTGCTAGAGATGAGTCGCCCCAGTACTTC
TRBV6-1,once,NA,TRBJ1-1,CASSGGRGQGSEAFF,TGTGCCAGCAGTGGGGGCCGCGGGCAGGGGAGTGAAGCTTTCTTT
TRBV11-1,NA,TRBD2,TRBJ2-1,CASKQSSGRGAYNEQFF,TGTGCCAGCAAACAAAGTAGCGGGAGAGGTGCCTACAATGAGCAGTTCTTC
TRBV10-3,NA,TRBD1,TRBJ1-2,CAISEATTGGDGYTF,TGTGCCATCAGTGAGGCGACGACAGGGGGGGATGGCTACACCTTC
TRBV27,NA,NA,TRBJ2-1,CASSPSTSYNEQFF,TGTGCCAGCAGTCCATCGACTAGTTACAATGAGCAGTTCTTC
TRBV6-5,few,NA,TRBJ1-2,CASSLIAGSYTF,TGTGCCAGCAGCCTGATAGCAGGTAGCTACACCTTC
TRBV7-9,few,NA,TRBJ1-6,CASSLADSPLHF,TGTGCCAGCAGCTTAGCGGATTCACCCCTCCACTTT
TRBV15,NA,NA,TRBJ2-7,CATSRDDTGIFYEQYF,TGTGCCACCAGCAGAGATGATACGGGGATTTTCTACGAGCAGTACTTC
TRBV20-1,NA,NA,TRBJ2-7,CSARPGARYEQYF,TGCAGTGCTCGCCCCGGGGCTAGATACGAGCAGTACTTC
TRBV6-2/TRBV6-3,NA,NA,TRBJ1-2,CASSYASGRYGYTF,TGTGCCAGCAGTTACGCGTCCGGACGCTATGGCTACACCTTC
TRBV10-3,NA,NA,TRBJ2-5,CAISLDATPAREQYF,TGTGCCATCAGTCTTGATGCGACCCCGGCAAGGGAGCAGTACTTC
TRBV7-2,NA,NA,TRBJ1-5,CASSSTGVSNQPQHF,TGTGCCAGCAGCTCAACAGGAGTCAGCAATCAGCCCCAGCATTTT
TRBV3-1,NA,NA,TRBJ2-6,CASSQPGSGANVLTF,TGTGCCAGCAGCCAACCAGGGTCCGGGGCCAACGTCCTGACTTTC
TRBV20-1,few,TRBD2,TRBJ2-5,CSASKLAGEIEQYF,TGCAGTGCTAGTAAACTAGCGGGAGAAATAGAGCAGTACTTC
TRBV4-2,NA,NA,TRBJ1-2,CASSQTNQGREGYTF,TGTGCCAGCAGCCAAACAAATCAGGGGCGGGAAGGCTACACCTTC
TRBV6-6,NA,TRBD2,TRBJ2-3,CASINSGRRGTDTQYF,TGTGCCAGCATCAATAGCGGGAGGCGGGGCACAGATACGCAGTATTTT
TRBV12-3/TRBV12-4,NA,TRBD1,TRBJ1-3,CASKWTGNSGNTIYF,TGTGCCAGCAAATGGACAGGAAACTCTGGAAACACCATATATTTT
TRBV3-1,many,NA,TRBJ2-3,CASSHKGGADTQYF,TGTGCCAGCAGCCACAAGGGGGGAGCAGATACGCAGTATTTT
TRBV28,NA,NA,TRBJ2-5,CASSFGSLGETQYF,TGTGCCAGCAGTTTCGGAAGTTTGGGGGAGACCCAGTACTTC
TRBV20-1,NA,NA,TRBJ1-5,CRARFFDQPQHF,TGCCGTGCTAGGTTCTTCGATCAGCCCCAGCATTTT
TRBV4-2,few,NA,TRBJ2-2,CASSHLTGELFF,TGTGCCAGCAGCCATTTAACCGGGGAGCTGTTTTTT
TRBV29-1,NA,NA,TRBJ2-7,CSVVGVSVGYEQYF,TGCAGCGTTGTTGGGGTATCGGTGGGATACGAGCAGTACTTC
TRBV20-1,NA,TRBD2,TRBJ2-7,CSAKEAPGLAYEQYF,TGCAGTGCTAAAGAAGCTCCGGGACTAGCTTACGAGCAGTACTTC
TRBV12-3/TRBV12-4,once,NA,TRBJ2-7,CASSRDHYEQYF,TGTGCCAGCAGTCGGGACCATTACGAGCAGTACTTC
TRBV29-1,NA,TRBD2,TRBJ2-1,CSVEDRGERGGFEQFF,TGCAGCGTTGAAGATCGGGGCGAGCGGGGGGGCTTTGAGCAGTTCTTC
TRBV10-3,few,TRBD2,TRBJ2-4,CAISESTSGADIQYF,TGTGCCATCAGTGAGTCGACTAGCGGGGCTGACATTCAGTACTTC
TRBV4-3,few,NA,TRBJ2-7,CASSQDHEGAYEQYF,TGCGCCAGCAGCCAAGATCACGAGGGCGCCTACGAGCAGTACTTC
TRBV20-1,NA,TRBD1,TRBJ1-2,CSARRDRIYGYTF,TGCAGTGCTAGAAGGGACAGGATTTATGGCTACACCTTC
TRBV10-1,NA,TRBD1,TRBJ1-6,CASSRDRGINSPLHF,TGCGCCAGCAGTCGGGACAGGGGGATCAATTCACCCCTCCACTTT